These 16 T cell receptor beta chains were all obtained from the same sample, sequenced in a study of blood T cell repertoires in COVID-19. Sequencing used immunoSEQ multiplex PCR; TCRdb keeps in-frame clones, though not all of them. Among more than 200,000 clones listed, 80% were seen once. The sequencing sample was made of PBMCs or T cells enriched from blood (not recorded which). The receptors were sampled from a man aged 25 to 45 with acute COVID-19.

The chain joins TRBV18 to TRBJ1-5; D is perhaps TRBD1 (5 bases). The V and J ends lost 3 bases and 2 bases respectively, with 11 bases between them. Germline CDR1 reads KGHSH; CDR2 reads LQKENI. The CDR3 totals 15 residues. In DNA, the CDR3 is TGTGCCAGCTCACCGCCGGGGGGGGGCAATCAGCCCCAGCATTTT. The encoded protein is CASSPPGGGNQPQHF.

The chain links TRBV5-4 to TRBJ2-2; D remains unclear. The CDR3 is 13 amino acids. Germline V lookup: CDR1 SGHNT, CDR2 YYREEE (reference sequence). Between the trimmed V and J ends, which lost 0 bases and 4 bases, there was a span of 4 bases. CDR3 bases: TGTGCCAGCAGCTTGGCCGTCACCGGGGAGCTGTTTTTT. Protein: CASSLAVTGELFF.

This chain joins TRBV5-4 and TRBJ1-5, with 7 bases that match TRBD1. This CDR3 spans 14 amino acids. Trimming cost V 2 bases and J 2 bases; bases outside gene matches: 1. Germline-derived CDR1 and CDR2 are SGHNT and YYREEE (reference sequence). CDR3 coding DNA: TGTGCCAGCAGCTTCGGACAGGGCAATCAGCCCCAGCATTTT. It codes for CASSFGQGNQPQHF.

Many counts were recorded for this clone. The J gene is TRBJ2-3, the V gene TRBV27; 11 bases align to TRBD2. Germline V lookup: CDR1 MNHEY, CDR2 SMNVEV (reference sequence). The CDR3 extends over 16 amino acids. Trimming took 5 bases from V and 7 from J; bases not matched to a gene: 11. The CDR3 DNA follows: TGTGCCAGCAGTCTGTTCTCTAGCGGGGGGTGGAATACGCAGTATTTT. Translated: CASSLFSSGGWNTQYF.

The J gene is TRBJ2-7, the V gene TRBV2, with 8 bases that match TRBD1. Germline V gives CDR1 SNHLY, CDR2 FYNNEI. Trimming removed 8 bases from V and 2 bases from J; junction bases left unmatched: 11. The CDR3 extends over 15 amino acids. The CDR3 region is CASLHPGQVTYEQYF. The CDR3 bases are TGTGCCAGCCTTCACCCGGGACAGGTGACCTACGAGCAGTACTTC.

This chain links TRBV10-1 with TRBJ2-1, with D perhaps matching TRBD2 (5 bases). Germline CDR1 is WNHNN and CDR2 is SYGVQD (reference sequence). V lost 6 bases and J 4 bases, leaving 10 bases between the germline ends. The CDR3 has 13 amino acids. The CDR3 here is CASSRDPYNEQFF. The CDR3 DNA follows: TGCGCCAGCAGCCGGGATCCGTACAATGAGCAGTTCTTC.

The chain is built from TRBV4-1 and TRBJ2-2; tentatively, D is TRBD2 (5 bases). Trimming took off 1 base at V and 10 bases at J, with 7 bases between the two ends. Germline CDR1 reads MGHRA; CDR2 reads YSYEKL. The CDR3 loop spans 12 amino acids. The CDR3 is CASSQGGEELFF. The CDR3 DNA reads TGCGCCAGCAGCCAAGGGGGAGAGGAGCTGTTTTTT.

This clone occurred a few times. This rearrangement joins TRBV12-3 or TRBV12-4 to TRBJ1-2, with 7 positions matching TRBD1. The CDR3 spans 13 residues. J gave up 4 bases and V 5 bases, and 4 bases lay outside the gene matches. In nucleotides, the CDR3 is TGTGCCAGCAGTCTAGGGGGCGCCTATGGCTACACCTTC. Residues: CASSLGGAYGYTF.

J is TRBJ1-4 and V is TRBV7-9, with 8 nucleotides matching TRBD1. Trimming at V came to 8 bases and at J to 6 bases, leaving 8 bases not matched to a gene. This CDR3 is 14 amino acids long. CDR1 and CDR2 from the germline V gene are SEHNR and FQNEAQ (reference sequence). CDR3 bases: TGTGCCAGCGGGACCCGGACAGGGCATGAAAAACTGTTTTTT. Translation gives CASGTRTGHEKLFF.

This sequence joins TRBV18 and TRBJ2-7, with 10 bases that match TRBD1. V trimming: 4 bases; J trimming: 3 bases; junction bases outside the gene matches: 6. The CDR3 has 15 residues. Germline CDR1 is KGHSH and CDR2 is LQKENI. The CDR3 nucleotides are TGTGCCAGCTCACAGGGACAGGGGTCTAACTACGAGCAGTACTTC. As protein: CASSQGQGSNYEQYF.

This chain connects TRBV6-6 to TRBJ2-4; 8 nucleotides align to TRBD2. V was clipped by 2 bases and J by 9 bases; unmatched bases: 12. CDR3 length: 16 amino acids. CDR1 is MNHNY and CDR2 is SVGAGI in the germline V gene (reference sequence). The CDR3 region is CASSYGGGPKLSIQYF. The CDR3 bases are TGTGCCAGCAGTTACGGCGGGGGGCCCAAGTTAAGCATTCAGTACTTC.

V gene TRBV7-2 combines with J gene TRBJ2-1; 9 positions agree with TRBD2. The CDR3 runs to 16 residues. Germline trimming cut 6 bases from V and 0 bases from J; bases unmatched to any gene: 6. Germline CDR1 SGHTA, CDR2 FQGNSA. CDR3 region: CASSPTSGGSYNEQFF. The CDR3, as DNA: TGTGCCAGCAGTCCGACTAGCGGAGGCTCCTACAATGAGCAGTTCTTC.

V and J are TRBV11-2 and TRBJ1-2; the match to TRBD1 covers 9 bases. After removal of 5 bases from V and 3 bases from J, the junction contained 4 bases not matched to a gene. Germline-derived CDR1 and CDR2 are SGHAT and FQNNGV. This CDR3 is 14 amino acids long. The CDR3 DNA reads TGTGCCAGCAGCCCACAGGGGGCGGACTATGGCTACACCTTC. Translation: CASSPQGADYGYTF.

The V and J genes are TRBV6-1 and TRBJ2-4, with D perhaps TRBD2 (5 bases). The germline V and J ends were trimmed by 2 bases and 6 bases, with 14 bases remaining between them. This CDR3 is built from 15 residues. Germline V gives CDR1 MNHNS, CDR2 SASEGT. The CDR3 is CASSELGVEGNIQYF. Here the CDR3 DNA reads TGTGCCAGCAGTGAACTCGGGGTAGAGGGAAACATTCAGTACTTC.

The count of this clone is one. J is TRBJ2-1 and V is TRBV12-3 or TRBV12-4, with a tentative D call TRBD2 (5 bases). The CDR3 totals 13 residues. V was pared by 10 bases and J by 0 bases, with 10 bases between. CDR3 loop: CAIQRSSYNEQFF. DNA for the CDR3: TGTGCCATTCAGCGGAGCTCCTACAATGAGCAGTTCTTC.

The V gene is TRBV11-2, the J gene TRBJ2-7; TRBD1 agrees at 8 bases. The junction had 8 bases not matched to a gene; V was cut back by 1 base and J by 6 bases. The length of the CDR3 is 15 residues. CDR1 and CDR2 from the germline V gene are SGHAT and FQNNGV. The CDR3 DNA is TGTGCCAGCAGCTTAGTGCAGGGGGCGCAAGCCGAGCAGTACTTC. It encodes CASSLVQGAQAEQYF. The variable domain in full, completed from reference TRBV11-2 and TRBJ2-7, reads EAGVAQSPRYKIIEKRQSVAFWCNPISGHATLYWYQQILGQGPKLLIQFQNNGVVDDSQLPKDRFSAERLKGVDSTLKIQPAKLEDSAVYLCASSLVQGAQAEQYFGPGTRLTVT.